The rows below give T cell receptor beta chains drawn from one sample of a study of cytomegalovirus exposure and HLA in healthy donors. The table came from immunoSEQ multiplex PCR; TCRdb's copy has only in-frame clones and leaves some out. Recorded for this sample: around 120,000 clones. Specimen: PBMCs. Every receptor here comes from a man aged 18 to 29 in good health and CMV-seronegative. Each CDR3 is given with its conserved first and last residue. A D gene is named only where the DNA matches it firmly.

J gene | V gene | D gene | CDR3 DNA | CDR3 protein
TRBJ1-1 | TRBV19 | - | TGTGCCAGTAGTCCACAGGGCACTGAAGCTTTCTTT | CASSPQGTEAFF
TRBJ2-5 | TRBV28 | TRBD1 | TGTGCCAGCAGTCGGACAGGGGGCCTAGAGACCCAGTACTTC | CASSRTGGLETQYF
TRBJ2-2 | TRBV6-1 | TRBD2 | TGTGCCAGCAGTGACCTAGCGGGGGGGCTTGAGGAGCTGTTTTTT | CASSDLAGGLEELFF
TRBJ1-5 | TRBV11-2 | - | TGTGCCAGCAGCTTAGGTAACAGGGACCAGCCCCAGCATTTT | CASSLGNRDQPQHF
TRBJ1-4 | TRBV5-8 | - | TGTGCCAGCAGCCCCGGTGGTCGGAGGAGGGAAAAACTGTTTTTT | CASSPGGRRREKLFF
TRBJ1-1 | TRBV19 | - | TGTGCCAGTAGTATGGCCCAGAGGGGGACTGAAGCTTTCTTT | CASSMAQRGTEAFF
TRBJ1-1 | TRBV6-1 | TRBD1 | TGTGCCAGCAGAGACTGGGACAGGGAAGCTTTCTTT | CASRDWDREAFF
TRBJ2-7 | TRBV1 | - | TGCACCAGCAGCTTCTATTACCTCGGGGCGGGAGGGCCGATAGTCCTACGCGAGCAGTACTTC | CTSSFYYLGAGGPIVLREQYF
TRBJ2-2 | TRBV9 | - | TGTGCCAGCAGCGTAGGATTTAGCATCCCCGGGGAGCTGTTTTTT | CASSVGFSIPGELFF
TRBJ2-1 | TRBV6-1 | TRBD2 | TGTGCCAGCAGGACAAGAGCGGGAGGGGTCGATGAGCAGTTCTTC | CASRTRAGGVDEQFF